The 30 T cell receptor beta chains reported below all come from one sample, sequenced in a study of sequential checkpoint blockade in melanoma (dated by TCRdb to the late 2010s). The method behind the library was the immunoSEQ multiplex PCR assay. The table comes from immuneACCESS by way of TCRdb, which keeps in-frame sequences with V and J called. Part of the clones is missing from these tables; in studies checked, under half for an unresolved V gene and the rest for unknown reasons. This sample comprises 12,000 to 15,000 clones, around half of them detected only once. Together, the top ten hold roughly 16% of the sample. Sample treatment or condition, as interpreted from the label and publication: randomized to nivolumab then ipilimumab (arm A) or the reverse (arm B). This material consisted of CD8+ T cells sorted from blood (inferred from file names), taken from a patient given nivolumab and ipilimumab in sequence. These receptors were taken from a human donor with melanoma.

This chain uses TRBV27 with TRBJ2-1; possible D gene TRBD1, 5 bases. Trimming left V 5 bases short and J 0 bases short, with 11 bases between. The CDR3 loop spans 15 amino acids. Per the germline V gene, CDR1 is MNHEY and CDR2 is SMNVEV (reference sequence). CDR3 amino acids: CASSIDSSSYNEQFF. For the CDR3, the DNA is TGTGCCAGCAGTATCGACAGTTCCTCCTACAATGAGCAGTTCTTC.

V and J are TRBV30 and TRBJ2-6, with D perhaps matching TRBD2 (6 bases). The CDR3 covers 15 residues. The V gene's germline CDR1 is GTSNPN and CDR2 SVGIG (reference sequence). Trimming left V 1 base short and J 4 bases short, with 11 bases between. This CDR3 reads CAWSDGTAGANVLTF. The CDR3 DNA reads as TGTGCCTGGAGTGATGGGACTGCGGGGGCCAACGTCCTGACTTTC.

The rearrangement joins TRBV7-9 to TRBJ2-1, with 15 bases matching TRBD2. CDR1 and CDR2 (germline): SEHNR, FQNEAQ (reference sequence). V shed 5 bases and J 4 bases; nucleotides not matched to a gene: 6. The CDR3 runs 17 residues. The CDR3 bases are TGTGCCAGCAGCCCCCCGGGACTAGCGGGGGGTTACAATGAGCAGTTCTTC. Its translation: CASSPPGLAGGYNEQFF.

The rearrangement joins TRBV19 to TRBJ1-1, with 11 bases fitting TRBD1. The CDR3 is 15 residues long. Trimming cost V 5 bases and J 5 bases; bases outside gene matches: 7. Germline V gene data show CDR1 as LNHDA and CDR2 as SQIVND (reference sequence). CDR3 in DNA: TGTGCCAGTAGTTTTTCCGGGACAGGGGGGACTGAAGCTTTCTTT. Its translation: CASSFSGTGGTEAFF.

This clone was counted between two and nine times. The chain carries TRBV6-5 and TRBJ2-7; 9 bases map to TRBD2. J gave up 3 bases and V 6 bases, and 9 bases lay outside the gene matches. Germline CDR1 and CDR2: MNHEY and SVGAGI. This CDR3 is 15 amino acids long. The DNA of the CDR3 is TGTGCCAGCAGCCTAGGGGCGGGAGGGGACTACGAGCAGTACTTC. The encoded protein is CASSLGAGGDYEQYF.

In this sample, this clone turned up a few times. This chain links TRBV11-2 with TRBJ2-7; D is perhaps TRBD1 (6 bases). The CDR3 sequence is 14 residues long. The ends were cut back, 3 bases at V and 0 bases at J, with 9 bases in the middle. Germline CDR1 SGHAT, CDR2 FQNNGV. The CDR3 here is CASSFADSSYEQYF. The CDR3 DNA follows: TGTGCCAGCAGCTTTGCGGACAGCTCCTACGAGCAGTACTTC. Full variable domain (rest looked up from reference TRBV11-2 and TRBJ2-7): EAGVAQSPRYKIIEKRQSVAFWCNPISGHATLYWYQQILGQGPKLLIQFQNNGVVDDSQLPKDRFSAERLKGVDSTLKIQPAKLEDSAVYLCASSFADSSYEQYFGPGTRLTVT.

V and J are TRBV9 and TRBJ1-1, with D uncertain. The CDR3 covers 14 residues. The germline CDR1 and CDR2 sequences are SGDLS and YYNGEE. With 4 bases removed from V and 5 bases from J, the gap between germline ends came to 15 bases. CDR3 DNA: TGTGCCAGCAGCAGTTTTTGGGGAGGAACTGAAGCTTTCTTT. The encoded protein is CASSSFWGGTEAFF.

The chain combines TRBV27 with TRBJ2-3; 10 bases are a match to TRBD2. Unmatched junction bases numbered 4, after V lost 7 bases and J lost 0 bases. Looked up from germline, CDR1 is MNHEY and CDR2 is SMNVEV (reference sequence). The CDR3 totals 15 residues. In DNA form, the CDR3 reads TGTGCCAGCAACCTAGCGGGAGTAAGCACAGATACGCAGTATTTT. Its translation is CASNLAGVSTDTQYF.

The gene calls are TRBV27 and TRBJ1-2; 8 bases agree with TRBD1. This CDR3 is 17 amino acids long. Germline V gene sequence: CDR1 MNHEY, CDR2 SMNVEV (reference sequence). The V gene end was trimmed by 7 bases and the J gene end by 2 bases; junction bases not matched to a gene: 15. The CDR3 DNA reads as TGTGCCAGCACCTCAATGACGACAGGGGCCTCAAACTATGGCTACACCTTC. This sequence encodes CASTSMTTGASNYGYTF.

CDR3 DNA: TGTGCCAGCAGCTTAGTCCCTTCTAGCGGGGGGGCCAATGAGCAGTTCTTC. It codes for CASSLVPSSGGANEQFF. The chain is built from TRBV7-2 and TRBJ2-1; 12 bases are a match to TRBD2. V was pared by 1 base and J by 6 bases, with 7 bases of the junction left unmatched. The germline V gene has CDR1 SGHTA and CDR2 FQGNSA. This CDR3 is 17 amino acids long.

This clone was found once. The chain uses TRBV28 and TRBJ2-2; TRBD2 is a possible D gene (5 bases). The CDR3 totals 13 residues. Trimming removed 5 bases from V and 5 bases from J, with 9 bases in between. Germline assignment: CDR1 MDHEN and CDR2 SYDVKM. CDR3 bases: TGTGCCAGCAGTCAAAGCGGTACCGGGGAGCTGTTTTTT. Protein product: CASSQSGTGELFF.

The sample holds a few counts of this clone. The CDR3 sequence: CASSQGLTTFYEQYF. The DNA for the CDR3 is TGCGCCAGCAGCCAGGGGCTTACTACCTTCTACGAGCAGTACTTC. V gene TRBV4-1 combines with J gene TRBJ2-7, with D maybe TRBD1 (5 bases). V lost 3 bases, J lost 3 bases, and 15 bases lay in between. Germline CDR1 is MGHRA and CDR2 is YSYEKL. The CDR3 totals 15 residues.

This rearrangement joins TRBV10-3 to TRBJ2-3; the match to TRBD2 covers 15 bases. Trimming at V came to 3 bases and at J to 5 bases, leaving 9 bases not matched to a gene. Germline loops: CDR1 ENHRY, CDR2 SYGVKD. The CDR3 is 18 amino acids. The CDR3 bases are TGTGCCATCAGTGATCCCGGGACTAGCGGGGGGCCCGGAGATACGCAGTATTTT. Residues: CAISDPGTSGGPGDTQYF.

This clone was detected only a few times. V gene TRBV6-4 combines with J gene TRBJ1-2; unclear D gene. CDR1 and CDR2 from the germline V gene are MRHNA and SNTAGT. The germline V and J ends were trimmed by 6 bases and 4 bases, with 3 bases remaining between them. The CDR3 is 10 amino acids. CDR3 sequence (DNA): TGTGCCAGCAGACTCTATGGCTACACCTTC. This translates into CASRLYGYTF.

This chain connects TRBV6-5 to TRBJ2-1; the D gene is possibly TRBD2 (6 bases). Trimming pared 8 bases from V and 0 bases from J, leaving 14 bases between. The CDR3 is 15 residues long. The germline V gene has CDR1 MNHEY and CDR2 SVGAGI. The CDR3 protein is CASGLRGFSYNEQFF. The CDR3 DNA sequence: TGTGCCAGCGGTCTGCGGGGCTTCTCCTACAATGAGCAGTTCTTC.

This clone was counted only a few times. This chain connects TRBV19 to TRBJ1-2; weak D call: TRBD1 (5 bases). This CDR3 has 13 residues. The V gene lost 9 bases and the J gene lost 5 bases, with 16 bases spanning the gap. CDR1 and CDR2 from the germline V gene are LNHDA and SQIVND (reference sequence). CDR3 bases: TGTGCCAGCTCCCAGGGCCCTACTTATGGCTACACCTTC. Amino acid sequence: CASSQGPTYGYTF.

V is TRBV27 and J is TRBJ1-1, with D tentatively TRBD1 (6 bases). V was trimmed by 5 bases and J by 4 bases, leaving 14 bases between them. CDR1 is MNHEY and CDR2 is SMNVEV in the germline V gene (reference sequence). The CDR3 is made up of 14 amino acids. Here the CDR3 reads CASSPRTDGTEAFF. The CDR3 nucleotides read TGTGCCAGCAGTCCGCGGACAGATGGCACTGAAGCTTTCTTT.

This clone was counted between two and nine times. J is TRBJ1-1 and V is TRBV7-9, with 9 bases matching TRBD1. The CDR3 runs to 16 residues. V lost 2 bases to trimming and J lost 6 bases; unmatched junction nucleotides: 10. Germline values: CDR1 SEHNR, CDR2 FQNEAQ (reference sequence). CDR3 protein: CASSLITGGDDSEAFF. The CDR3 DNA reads TGTGCCAGCAGCTTAATTACAGGGGGCGATGACTCTGAAGCTTTCTTT. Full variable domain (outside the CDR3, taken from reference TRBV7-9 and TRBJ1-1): DTGVSQNPRHKITKRGQNVTFRCDPISEHNRLYWYRQTLGQGPEFLTYFQNEAQLEKSRLLSDRFSAERPKGSFSTLEIQRTEQGDSAMYLCASSLITGGDDSEAFFGQGTRLTVV.

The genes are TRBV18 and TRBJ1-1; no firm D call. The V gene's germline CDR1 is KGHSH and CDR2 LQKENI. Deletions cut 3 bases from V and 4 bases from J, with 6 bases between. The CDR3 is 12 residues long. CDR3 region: CASSPPGTEAFF. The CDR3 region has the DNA TGTGCCAGCTCACCTCCGGGCACTGAAGCTTTCTTT.

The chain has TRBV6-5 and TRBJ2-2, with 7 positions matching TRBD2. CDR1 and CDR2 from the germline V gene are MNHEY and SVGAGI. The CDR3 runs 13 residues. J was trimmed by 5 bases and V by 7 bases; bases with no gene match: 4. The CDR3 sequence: CASTVGGTGELFF. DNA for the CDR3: TGTGCCAGCACGGTCGGGGGGACCGGGGAGCTGTTTTTT.

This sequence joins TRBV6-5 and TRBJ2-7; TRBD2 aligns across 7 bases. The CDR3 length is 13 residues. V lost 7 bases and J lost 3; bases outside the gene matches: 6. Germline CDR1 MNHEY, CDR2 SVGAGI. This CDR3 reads CASTPGEGYEQYF. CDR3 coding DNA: TGTGCCAGCACCCCGGGGGAGGGCTACGAGCAGTACTTC.

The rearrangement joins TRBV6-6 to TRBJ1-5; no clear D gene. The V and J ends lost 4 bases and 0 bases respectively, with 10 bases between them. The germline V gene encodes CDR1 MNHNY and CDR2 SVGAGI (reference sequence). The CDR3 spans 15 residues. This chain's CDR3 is CASSLDNNSNQPQHF. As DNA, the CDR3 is TGTGCCAGCAGTTTAGACAATAATAGCAATCAGCCCCAGCATTTT.

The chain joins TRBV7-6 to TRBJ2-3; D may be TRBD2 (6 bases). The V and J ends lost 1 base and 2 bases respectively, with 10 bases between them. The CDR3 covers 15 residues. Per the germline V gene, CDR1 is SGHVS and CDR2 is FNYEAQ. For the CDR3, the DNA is TGTGCCAGCAGCTTAGAGGGGACTGACACAGATACGCAGTATTTT. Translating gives CASSLEGTDTDTQYF.

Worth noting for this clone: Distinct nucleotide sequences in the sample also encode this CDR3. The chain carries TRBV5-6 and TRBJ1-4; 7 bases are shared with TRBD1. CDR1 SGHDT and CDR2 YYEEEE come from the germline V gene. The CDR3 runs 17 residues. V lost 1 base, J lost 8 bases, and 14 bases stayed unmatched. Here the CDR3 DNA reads TGTGCCAGCAGCTTGTGGGCTGTTCAACAGGGGTCCGAAAAACTGTTTTTT. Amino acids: CASSLWAVQQGSEKLFF.

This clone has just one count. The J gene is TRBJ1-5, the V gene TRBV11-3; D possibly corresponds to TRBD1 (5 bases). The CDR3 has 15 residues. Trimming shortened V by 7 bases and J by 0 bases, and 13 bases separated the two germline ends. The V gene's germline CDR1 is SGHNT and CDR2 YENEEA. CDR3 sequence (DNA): TGTGCCAGCATCTCAGGGATCTATAGCAATCAGCCCCAGCATTTT. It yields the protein CASISGIYSNQPQHF.

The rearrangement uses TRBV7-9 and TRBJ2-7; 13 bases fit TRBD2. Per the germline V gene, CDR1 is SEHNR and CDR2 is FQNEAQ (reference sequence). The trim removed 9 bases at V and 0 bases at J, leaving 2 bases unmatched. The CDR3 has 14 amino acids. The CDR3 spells CASWTSGSSYEQYF. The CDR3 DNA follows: TGTGCCAGTTGGACTAGCGGGAGCTCCTACGAGCAGTACTTC.

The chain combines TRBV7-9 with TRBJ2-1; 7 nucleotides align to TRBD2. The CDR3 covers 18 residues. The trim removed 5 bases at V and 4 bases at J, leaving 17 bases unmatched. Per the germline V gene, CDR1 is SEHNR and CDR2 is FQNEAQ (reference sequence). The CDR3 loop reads CASSRGDGREAGYNEQFF. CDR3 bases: TGTGCCAGCAGCCGTGGGGACGGCCGGGAGGCGGGGTACAATGAGCAGTTCTTC.

DNA for the CDR3: TGTGCCAGCAGCTTAGTGGTGACTAGCGGGACCGGGGGAGAGACCCAGTACTTC. Amino acid sequence: CASSLVVTSGTGGETQYF. The chain couples TRBV7-6 to TRBJ2-5; TRBD2 matches at 11 bases. The V and J ends lost 1 base and 4 bases, in that order; junction bases with no gene match: 11. Germline CDR1 and CDR2: SGHVS and FNYEAQ. This CDR3 is 18 amino acids long.

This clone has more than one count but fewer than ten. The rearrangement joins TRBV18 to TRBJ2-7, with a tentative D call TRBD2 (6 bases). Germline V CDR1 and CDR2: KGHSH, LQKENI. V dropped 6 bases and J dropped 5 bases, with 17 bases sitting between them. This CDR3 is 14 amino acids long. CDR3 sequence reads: CASSATGGTDEQYF. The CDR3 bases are TGTGCCAGCTCCGCAACGGGCGGGACCGACGAGCAGTACTTC.

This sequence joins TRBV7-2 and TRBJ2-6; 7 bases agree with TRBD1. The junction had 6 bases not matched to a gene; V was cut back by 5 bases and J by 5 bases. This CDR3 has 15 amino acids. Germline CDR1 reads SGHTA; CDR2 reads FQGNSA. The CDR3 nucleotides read TGTGCCAGCAGCACCCTGACAGGGTGGGCCAACGTCCTGACTTTC. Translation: CASSTLTGWANVLTF.